Presented here are 26 T cell receptor beta chains from one specimen sequenced in a study of cytomegalovirus exposure and HLA in healthy donors. The PCR made use of 60 Vbeta and 13 Jbeta primers. TCRdb's table, derived via immunoSEQ multiplex PCR, lists solely in-frame clones and lacks some. Found here are 150,000 to 200,000 clones, roughly 80% of them singletons; the top ten hold approximately 1.2%. Sample: PBMCs. The receptors were gathered from a man between 45 and 60 years old in good health and CMV-seropositive.

This clone was seen once. The chain carries TRBV28 and TRBJ1-1; 8 bases agree with TRBD1. From germline, CDR1 is MDHEN and CDR2 SYDVKM. This CDR3 is built from 14 residues. With 6 bases clipped from V and 5 bases from J, the junction kept 8 bases outside the gene matches. CDR3: CASSPATGGTEAFF. The CDR3 nucleotides are TGTGCCAGCAGCCCCGCTACAGGGGGGACTGAAGCTTTCTTT. The variable domain in full, completed from reference TRBV28 and TRBJ1-1, reads DVKVTQSSRYLVKRTGEKVFLECVQDMDHENMFWYRQDPGLGLRLIYFSYDVKMKEKGDIPEGYSVSREKKERFSLILESASTNQTSMYLCASSPATGGTEAFFGQGTRLTVV.

The chain combines TRBV27 with TRBJ2-3; 9 nucleotides match TRBD1. After removal of 7 bases from V and 2 bases from J, the junction contained 4 bases not matched to a gene. The CDR3 spans 14 residues. Per the germline V gene, CDR1 is MNHEY and CDR2 is SMNVEV (reference sequence). Here the CDR3 DNA reads TGTGCCAGCACTCGGACAGGGGTCACAGATACGCAGTATTTT. Translation gives CASTRTGVTDTQYF.

In its sample, this clone was seen once. J is TRBJ2-3 and V is TRBV7-2; a possible D gene is TRBD1 (6 bases). Germline CDR1 reads SGHTA; CDR2 reads FQGNSA. V gave up 5 bases and J gave up 5 bases, with 11 bases separating them. This CDR3 spans 13 amino acids. The CDR3 sequence is CASSPDREDTQYF. In nucleotides, the CDR3 is TGTGCCAGCAGCCCGGACAGAGAAGATACGCAGTATTTT.

The chain has TRBV5-5 and TRBJ2-2, with unresolved D. The germline gives CDR1 SGHKS, CDR2 YYEKEE (reference sequence). This CDR3 region has 15 residues. Trimming stripped 0 bases from V and 1 base from J, with 7 bases between. The CDR3 bases are TGTGCCAGCAGCTTGGGAAACAGGAACACCGGGGAGCTGTTTTTT. Protein sequence: CASSLGNRNTGELFF.

The chain joins TRBV4-2 to TRBJ2-3; 9 positions agree with TRBD2. The CDR3 is 16 amino acids. Losses at the gene ends were 4 bases for V and 5 bases for J; bases not matched to a gene: 10. Germline CDR1 and CDR2: LGHNA and YNFKEQ. The CDR3 DNA is TGTGCCAGCAGCCGAGGTCCGACTAGCGGCGGAGATACGCAGTATTTT. Its translation: CASSRGPTSGGDTQYF.

The chain uses TRBV19 and TRBJ1-1, with unresolved D. With 1 base removed from V and 5 bases from J, the gap between germline ends came to 14 bases. This CDR3 is 15 amino acids long. Looked up from germline, CDR1 is LNHDA and CDR2 is SQIVND (reference sequence). As DNA, the CDR3 is TGTGCCAGTAGTATAGGGGCCCCGGGAGGGACTGAAGCTTTCTTT. This codes for CASSIGAPGGTEAFF. The variable domain in full, with the rest retrieved from reference TRBV19 and TRBJ1-1, is DGGITQSPKYLFRKEGQNVTLSCEQNLNHDAMYWYRQDPGQGLRLIYYSQIVNDFQKGDIAEGYSVSREKKESFPLTVTSAQKNPTAFYLCASSIGAPGGTEAFFGQGTRLTVV.

The V and J genes are TRBV6-5 and TRBJ2-3, with 8 bases lining up with TRBD1. The CDR3 is 14 residues long. The germline CDR1 and CDR2 sequences are MNHEY and SVGAGI. V lost 6 bases, J lost 6 bases, and 8 bases stayed unmatched. This CDR3 reads CASRGDRSPDTQYF. The CDR3 bases are TGTGCCAGCAGGGGGGACAGGAGCCCGGATACGCAGTATTTT.

The chain couples TRBV2 to TRBJ2-5, with TRBD2 matching over 14 bases. The CDR3 consists of 17 residues. With 7 bases clipped from V and 4 bases from J, the junction kept 11 bases outside the gene matches. Germline V gene lookup returns CDR1 SNHLY and CDR2 FYNNEI. The CDR3 is CASTKETSGRGAETQYF. CDR3 DNA sequence: TGTGCCAGCACAAAGGAGACTAGCGGGAGGGGCGCAGAGACCCAGTACTTC.

This chain joins TRBV18 and TRBJ2-1, with D unclear. Germline V gene data show CDR1 as KGHSH and CDR2 as LQKENI. There are 13 residues in the CDR3. The V and J ends lost 2 bases and 6 bases respectively, with 8 bases between them. CDR3 amino acids: CASSPIRFNEQFF. CDR3 DNA sequence: TGTGCCAGCTCACCAATACGGTTCAATGAGCAGTTCTTC.

V usage is TRBV14 and J usage is TRBJ2-3; D gene uncertain. This CDR3 is 14 amino acids long. Germline V gene sequence: CDR1 SGHDN, CDR2 FVKESK. Trimming stripped 5 bases from V and 6 bases from J, with 15 bases between. CDR3 in DNA: TGTGCCAGCAGCTACCGACTTGCCCCGGATACGCAGTATTTT. It yields the protein CASSYRLAPDTQYF.

Comment on this clone: Other DNA sequences in this specimen translate into the identical CDR3. The chain combines TRBV4-1 with TRBJ2-7, with 12 bases fitting TRBD2. After removal of 4 bases from V and 0 bases from J, the junction contained 1 base not matched to a gene. This CDR3 has 15 amino acids. Germline assignment: CDR1 MGHRA and CDR2 YSYEKL. In nucleotides, the CDR3 is TGCGCCAGCAGCCGGGGACTAGCGGGCTCCTACGAGCAGTACTTC. This gives the protein CASSRGLAGSYEQYF.

The rearrangement joins TRBV7-9 to TRBJ2-7; 12 nucleotides align to TRBD2. The CDR3 extends over 16 amino acids. Per the germline V gene, CDR1 is SEHNR and CDR2 is FQNEAQ (reference sequence). J was trimmed by 6 bases and V by 5 bases; bases with no gene match: 11. The CDR3 here is CASSTTSGRIRFEQYF. The CDR3 region has the DNA TGTGCCAGCAGCACCACTAGCGGGAGGATTCGATTCGAGCAGTACTTC.

This sequence joins TRBV5-1 and TRBJ1-1, with 9 bases matching TRBD1. With V trimmed by 2 bases and J by 7 bases, 6 bases remained unmatched. The CDR3 runs to 14 residues. CDR1 SGHRS and CDR2 YFSETQ come from the germline V gene. The DNA of the CDR3 is TGCGCCAGCAGCTTTACAGGGGGCGCGGATGAAGCTTTCTTT. As protein: CASSFTGGADEAFF.

V gene TRBV25-1 combines with J gene TRBJ2-1, with 9 bases fitting TRBD1. Germline-derived CDR1 and CDR2 are MGHDK and SYGVNS. This CDR3 has 15 amino acids. The junction had 5 bases not matched to a gene; V was cut back by 3 bases and J by 5 bases. The CDR3 nucleotides are TGTGCCAGCAGTGACTGGGACAGGGCGCACAATGAGCAGTTCTTC. Amino acid sequence: CASSDWDRAHNEQFF.

The genes are TRBV28 and TRBJ1-3; D is ambiguous. V lost 10 bases and J lost 3, with 19 bases in between. This CDR3 spans 15 amino acids. CDR1 is MDHEN, CDR2 SYDVKM, per germline. In nucleotides, the CDR3 is TGTGCCACCTTTGGATCACCTAGTCGTGGAAACACCATATATTTT. Translated, it gives CATFGSPSRGNTIYF.

The CDR3 DNA is TGTGCCAGCAGTTACTCCGCGGGACTAGCATCACTCGAGCAGTACTTC. Its translation is CASSYSAGLASLEQYF. The chain employs TRBV6-5 and TRBJ2-7; 9 nucleotides agree with TRBD2. Germline V gives CDR1 MNHEY, CDR2 SVGAGI. CDR3 length: 16 amino acids. The J segment lost 6 bases and the V segment lost 0 bases, leaving 9 bases of the junction unmatched.

The gene calls are TRBV2 and TRBJ1-2; 8 bases map to TRBD1. CDR3 length equals 17 residues. From germline, CDR1 is SNHLY and CDR2 FYNNEI. Trimming took 6 bases from V and 2 from J; bases not matched to a gene: 14. The CDR3 DNA reads as TGTGCCAGCAGCAAACTAGCCCGGGACAGGCTAAACTATGGCTACACCTTC. This translates into CASSKLARDRLNYGYTF.

This rearrangement joins TRBV11-3 to TRBJ2-3, with D possibly TRBD1 on 6 matching bases. The CDR3 has 15 residues. CDR1 SGHNT and CDR2 YENEEA come from the germline V gene. V shed 4 bases and J shed 4 bases, with 15 bases lying between them. The CDR3 DNA reads as TGTGCCAGCAGCTCCGACTTACAGGGTTCAGATACGCAGTATTTT. Its translation: CASSSDLQGSDTQYF.

The chain uses TRBV28 and TRBJ2-7; D call uncertain. This CDR3 region has 12 residues. Germline V gene lookup returns CDR1 MDHEN and CDR2 SYDVKM. Trimming shortened V by 8 bases and J by 1 base, and 9 bases separated the two germline ends. This CDR3 reads CASYSDSYEQYF. Here the CDR3 DNA reads TGTGCCAGCTATAGTGATTCCTACGAGCAGTACTTC.

This clone was seen a handful of times. The V and J genes are TRBV6-1 and TRBJ1-2; 9 bases align to TRBD1. J gave up 4 bases and V 2 bases, and 5 bases lay outside the gene matches. This CDR3 has 15 residues. CDR1 is MNHNS, CDR2 SASEGT, per germline. The CDR3 region is CASSEPGQGFYGYTF. As DNA, the CDR3 is TGTGCCAGCAGTGAACCGGGACAGGGCTTCTATGGCTACACCTTC.

The chain recombines TRBV19 with TRBJ1-5, with D possibly being TRBD1 (6 bases). Trimming cost V 4 bases and J 1 base, with 20 bases left between them. Germline V CDR1 and CDR2: LNHDA, SQIVND (reference sequence). The CDR3 is 18 amino acids. The CDR3 region is CASSSRTETLWSNQPQHF. The CDR3 region has the DNA TGTGCCAGTAGTAGCAGGACAGAAACCCTATGGAGCAATCAGCCCCAGCATTTT.

This rearrangement joins TRBV2 to TRBJ2-7, with D perhaps TRBD2 (6 bases). CDR1 and CDR2 (germline): SNHLY, FYNNEI. Trimming cost V 8 bases and J 2 bases, with 19 bases left between them. The CDR3 has 15 amino acids. CDR3 residues: CASSPGEGLAYEQYF. CDR3 in DNA: TGTGCCAGCTCCCCGGGAGAAGGTTTGGCCTACGAGCAGTACTTC.

The chain recombines TRBV5-1 with TRBJ2-3; D unresolved. Germline V gives CDR1 SGHRS, CDR2 YFSETQ. The CDR3 is made up of 15 amino acids. V was cut by 1 base and J by 5 bases, with 14 bases left in between. Written as DNA, the CDR3 is TGCGCCAGCAGCTTGTGGGCTACAGCCGGAGATACGCAGTATTTT. This codes for CASSLWATAGDTQYF.

The chain couples TRBV28 to TRBJ1-2; 8 nucleotides align to TRBD1. There are 18 residues in the CDR3. CDR1 MDHEN and CDR2 SYDVKM come from the germline V gene. V lost 0 bases, J lost 8 bases, and 17 bases stayed unmatched. CDR3 sequence: CASSLWKRDRFWLDGYTF. The CDR3 region has the DNA TGTGCCAGCAGTTTATGGAAGAGGGACAGGTTCTGGTTAGACGGCTACACCTTC.

The chain is built from TRBV28 and TRBJ2-3; 8 nucleotides align to TRBD2. The CDR3 covers 14 residues. Germline trimming cut 5 bases from V and 6 bases from J; bases unmatched to any gene: 7. Germline CDR1 MDHEN, CDR2 SYDVKM. In nucleotides, the CDR3 is TGTGCCAGCAGTCCCCCGGCTAGCGGGGATACGCAGTATTTT. Translation gives CASSPPASGDTQYF.

The chain joins TRBV6-4 to TRBJ2-7, with D possibly matching TRBD1 (5 bases). CDR3 length equals 17 residues. Germline V CDR1 and CDR2: MRHNA, SNTAGT. Trimming shortened V by 0 bases and J by 3 bases, and 18 bases separated the two germline ends. The CDR3 sequence is CASSDSIRVMGLYEQYF. CDR3 bases: TGTGCCAGCAGTGACTCGATTCGGGTAATGGGGCTCTACGAGCAGTACTTC.